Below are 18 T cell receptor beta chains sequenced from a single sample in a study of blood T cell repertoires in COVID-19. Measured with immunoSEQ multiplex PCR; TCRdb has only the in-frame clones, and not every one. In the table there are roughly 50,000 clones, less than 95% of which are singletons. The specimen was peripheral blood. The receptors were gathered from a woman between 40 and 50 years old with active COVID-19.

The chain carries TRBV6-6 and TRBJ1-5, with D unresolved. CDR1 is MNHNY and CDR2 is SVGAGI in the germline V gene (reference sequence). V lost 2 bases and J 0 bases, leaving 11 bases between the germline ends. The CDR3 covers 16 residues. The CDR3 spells CASSYGRLNSNQPQHF. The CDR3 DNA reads TGTGCCAGCAGTTACGGGCGTCTTAATAGCAATCAGCCCCAGCATTTT.

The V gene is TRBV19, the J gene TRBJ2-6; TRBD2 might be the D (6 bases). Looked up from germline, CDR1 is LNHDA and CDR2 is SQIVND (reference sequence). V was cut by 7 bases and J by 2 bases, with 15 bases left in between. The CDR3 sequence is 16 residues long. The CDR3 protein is CASKAGNLAGANVLTF. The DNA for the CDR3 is TGTGCCAGTAAGGCGGGGAACCTTGCTGGGGCCAACGTCCTGACTTTC. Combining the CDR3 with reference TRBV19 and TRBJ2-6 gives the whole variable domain DGGITQSPKYLFRKEGQNVTLSCEQNLNHDAMYWYRQDPGQGLRLIYYSQIVNDFQKGDIAEGYSVSREKKESFPLTVTSAQKNPTAFYLCASKAGNLAGANVLTFGAGSRLTVL.

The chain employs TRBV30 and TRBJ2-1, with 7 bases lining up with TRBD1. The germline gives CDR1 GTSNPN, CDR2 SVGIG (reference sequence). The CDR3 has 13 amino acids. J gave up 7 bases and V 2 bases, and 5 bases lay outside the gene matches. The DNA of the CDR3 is TGTGCCTGGAGTAAGGACAGGTTGAATGAGCAGTTCTTC. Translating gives CAWSKDRLNEQFF.

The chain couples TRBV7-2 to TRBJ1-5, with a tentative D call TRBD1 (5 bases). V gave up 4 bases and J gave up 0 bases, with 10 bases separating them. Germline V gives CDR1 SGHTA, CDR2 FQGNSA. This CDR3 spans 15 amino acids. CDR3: CASSSTAYSNQPQHF. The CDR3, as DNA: TGTGCCAGCAGCTCGACAGCTTATAGCAATCAGCCCCAGCATTTT.

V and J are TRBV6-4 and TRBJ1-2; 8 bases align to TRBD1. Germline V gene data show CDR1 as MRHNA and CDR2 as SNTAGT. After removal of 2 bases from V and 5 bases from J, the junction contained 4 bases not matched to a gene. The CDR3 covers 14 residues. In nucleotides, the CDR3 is TGTGCCAGCAGTGACCCTAGGACAGGGTATGGCTACACCTTC. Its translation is CASSDPRTGYGYTF.

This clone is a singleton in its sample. CDR3 DNA sequence: TGTGCCAGTAGTCTCAACAGGGGTAGTTGGAGTGGCTACACCTTC. Its protein product is CASSLNRGSWSGYTF. V and J are TRBV19 and TRBJ1-2; TRBD1 matches at 7 bases. The trim removed 5 bases at V and 7 bases at J, leaving 13 bases unmatched. The CDR3 has 15 residues. Germline V gene sequence: CDR1 LNHDA, CDR2 SQIVND (reference sequence).

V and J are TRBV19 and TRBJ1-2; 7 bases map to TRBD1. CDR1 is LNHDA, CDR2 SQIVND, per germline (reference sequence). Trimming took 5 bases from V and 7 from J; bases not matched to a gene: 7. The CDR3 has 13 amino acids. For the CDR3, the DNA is TGTGCCAGTAGTCCCGACAGGGCAAGTGGCTACACCTTC. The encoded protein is CASSPDRASGYTF. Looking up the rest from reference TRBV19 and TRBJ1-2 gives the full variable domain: DGGITQSPKYLFRKEGQNVTLSCEQNLNHDAMYWYRQDPGQGLRLIYYSQIVNDFQKGDIAEGYSVSREKKESFPLTVTSAQKNPTAFYLCASSPDRASGYTFGSGTRLTVV.

CDR3: CASSYVTGEGSYGYTF. The CDR3 DNA follows: TGTGCCAGCAGTTATGTTACGGGAGAGGGCAGCTATGGCTACACCTTC. The chain couples TRBV6-6 to TRBJ1-2, with D unclear. Germline CDR1 is MNHNY and CDR2 is SVGAGI (reference sequence). V was pared by 3 bases and J by 4 bases, with 18 bases between. This CDR3 is 16 amino acids long.

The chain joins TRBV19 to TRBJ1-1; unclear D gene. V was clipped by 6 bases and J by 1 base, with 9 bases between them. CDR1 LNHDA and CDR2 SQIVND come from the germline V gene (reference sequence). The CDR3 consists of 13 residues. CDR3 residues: CASRPGRNTEAFF. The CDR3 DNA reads TGTGCCAGTAGGCCCGGGAGGAACACTGAAGCTTTCTTT.

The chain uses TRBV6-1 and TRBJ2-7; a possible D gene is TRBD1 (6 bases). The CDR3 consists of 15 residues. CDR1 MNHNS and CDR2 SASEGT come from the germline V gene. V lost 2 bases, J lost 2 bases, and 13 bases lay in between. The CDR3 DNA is TGTGCCAGCAGTGAATTCCCGGGACAAGCCTACGAGCAGTACTTC. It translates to CASSEFPGQAYEQYF.

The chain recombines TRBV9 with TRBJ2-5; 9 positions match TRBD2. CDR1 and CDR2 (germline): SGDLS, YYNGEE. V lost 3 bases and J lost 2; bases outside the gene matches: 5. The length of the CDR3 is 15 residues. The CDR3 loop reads CASSASGGKQETQYF. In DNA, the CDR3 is TGTGCCAGCAGCGCGAGCGGGGGGAAACAAGAGACCCAGTACTTC.

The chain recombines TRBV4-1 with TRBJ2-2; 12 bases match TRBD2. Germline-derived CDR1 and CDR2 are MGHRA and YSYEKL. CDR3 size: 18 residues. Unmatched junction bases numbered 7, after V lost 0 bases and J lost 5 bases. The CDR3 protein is CASSQEPSGGARTGELFF. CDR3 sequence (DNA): TGCGCCAGCAGCCAAGAACCTAGCGGGGGGGCCCGGACCGGGGAGCTGTTTTTT.

The CDR3 sequence is CASSYNGQGLEKLFF. The CDR3 DNA reads TGTGCCAGCAGTTATAATGGACAGGGGCTTGAAAAACTGTTTTTT. V usage is TRBV6-5 and J usage is TRBJ1-4, with 9 bases identical to TRBD1. Trimming cost V 3 bases and J 7 bases; bases outside gene matches: 6. The CDR3 consists of 15 residues. Germline V gene lookup returns CDR1 MNHEY and CDR2 SVGAGI.

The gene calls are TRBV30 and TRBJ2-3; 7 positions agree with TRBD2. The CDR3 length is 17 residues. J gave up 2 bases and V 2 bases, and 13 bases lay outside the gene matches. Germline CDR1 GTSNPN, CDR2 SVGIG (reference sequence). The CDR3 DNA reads TGTGCCTGGAGTCCCCCCGCGGCGGGGGTTCACACAGATACGCAGTATTTT. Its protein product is CAWSPPAAGVHTDTQYF.

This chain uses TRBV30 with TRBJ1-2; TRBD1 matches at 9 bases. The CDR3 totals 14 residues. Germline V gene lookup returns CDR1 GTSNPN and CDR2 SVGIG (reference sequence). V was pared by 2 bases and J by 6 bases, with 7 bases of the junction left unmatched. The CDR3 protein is CAWSRDRGGHGYTF. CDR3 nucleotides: TGTGCCTGGAGTCGAGACAGGGGGGGCCATGGCTACACCTTC.

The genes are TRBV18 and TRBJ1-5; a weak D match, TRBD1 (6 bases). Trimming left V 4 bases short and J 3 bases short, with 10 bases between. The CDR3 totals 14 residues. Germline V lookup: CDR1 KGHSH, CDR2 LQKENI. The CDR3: CASSLRQDNQPQHF. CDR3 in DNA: TGTGCCAGCTCACTTCGACAGGACAATCAGCCCCAGCATTTT.

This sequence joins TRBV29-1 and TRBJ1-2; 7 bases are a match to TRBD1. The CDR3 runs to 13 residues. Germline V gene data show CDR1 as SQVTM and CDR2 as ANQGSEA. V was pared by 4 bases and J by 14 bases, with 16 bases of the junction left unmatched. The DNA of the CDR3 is TGCAGCGTTGCGACTCCGCTGACAGGGCTTGGTACCTTC. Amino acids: CSVATPLTGLGTF.

CDR3 loop: CASTSEGQGIGNTIYF. The CDR3 bases are TGCGCCAGCACTTCCGAAGGACAGGGGATAGGAAACACCATATATTTT. The chain is built from TRBV5-1 and TRBJ1-3; 9 bases match TRBD1. This CDR3 contains 16 residues. Germline CDR1 is SGHRS and CDR2 is YFSETQ. V was clipped by 6 bases and J by 4 bases; unmatched bases: 11.